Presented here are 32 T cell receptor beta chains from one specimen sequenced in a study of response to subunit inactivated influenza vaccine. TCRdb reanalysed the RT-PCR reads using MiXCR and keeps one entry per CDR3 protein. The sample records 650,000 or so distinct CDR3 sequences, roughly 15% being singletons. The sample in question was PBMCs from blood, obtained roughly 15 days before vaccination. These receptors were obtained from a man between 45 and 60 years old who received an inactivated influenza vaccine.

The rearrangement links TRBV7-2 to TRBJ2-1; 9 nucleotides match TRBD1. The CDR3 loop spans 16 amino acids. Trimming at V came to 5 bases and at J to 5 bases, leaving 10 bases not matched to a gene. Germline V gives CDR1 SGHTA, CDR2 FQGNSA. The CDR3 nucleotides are TGTGCCAGCAGCCAGCAGGTACGGACAGGGGACAATGAGCAGTTCTTC. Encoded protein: CASSQQVRTGDNEQFF. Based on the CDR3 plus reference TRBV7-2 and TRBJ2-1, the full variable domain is GAGVSQSPSNKVTEKGKDVELRCDPISGHTALYWYRQSLGQGLEFLIYFQGNSAPDKSGLPSDRFSAERTGGSVSTLTIQRTQQEDSAVYLCASSQQVRTGDNEQFFGPGTRLTVL.

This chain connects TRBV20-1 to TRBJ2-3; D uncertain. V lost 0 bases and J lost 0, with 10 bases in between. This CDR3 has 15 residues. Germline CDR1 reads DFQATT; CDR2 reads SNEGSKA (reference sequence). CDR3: CSARDAPGSTDTQYF. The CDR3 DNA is TGCAGTGCTAGAGATGCCCCTGGGAGCACAGATACGCAGTATTTT.

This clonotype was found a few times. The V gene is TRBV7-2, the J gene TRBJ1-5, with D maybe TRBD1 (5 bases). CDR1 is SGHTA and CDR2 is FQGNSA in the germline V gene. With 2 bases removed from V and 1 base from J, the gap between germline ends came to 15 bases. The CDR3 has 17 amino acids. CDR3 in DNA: TGTGCCAGCAGCTTAAGGTCATCCGGGGGGAGCAATCAGCCCCAGCATTTT. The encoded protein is CASSLRSSGGSNQPQHF.

The CDR3 region is CASSVGIGPGVEQFF. CDR3 in DNA: TGTGCCAGCAGCGTAGGCATCGGCCCAGGGGTTGAGCAGTTCTTC. The chain recombines TRBV9 with TRBJ2-1; the D gene is possibly TRBD1 (6 bases). Between the trimmed V and J ends, which lost 0 bases and 9 bases, there was a span of 16 bases. Germline CDR1 reads SGDLS; CDR2 reads YYNGEE. The CDR3 runs to 15 residues.

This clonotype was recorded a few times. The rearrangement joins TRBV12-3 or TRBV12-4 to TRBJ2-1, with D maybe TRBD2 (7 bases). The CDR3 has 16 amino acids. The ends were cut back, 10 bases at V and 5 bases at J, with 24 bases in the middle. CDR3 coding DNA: TGTGCCACACTTGGGGGGGGCGGACTTACAAACAATGAGCAGTTCTTC. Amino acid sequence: CATLGGGGLTNNEQFF.

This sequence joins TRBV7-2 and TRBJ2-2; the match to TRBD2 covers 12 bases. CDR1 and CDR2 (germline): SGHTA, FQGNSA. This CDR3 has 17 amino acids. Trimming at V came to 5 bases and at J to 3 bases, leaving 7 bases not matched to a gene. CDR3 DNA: TGTGCCAGCAGCGTGGCTAGCGGGGGGGCGTACACCGGGGAGCTGTTTTTT. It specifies CASSVASGGAYTGELFF.

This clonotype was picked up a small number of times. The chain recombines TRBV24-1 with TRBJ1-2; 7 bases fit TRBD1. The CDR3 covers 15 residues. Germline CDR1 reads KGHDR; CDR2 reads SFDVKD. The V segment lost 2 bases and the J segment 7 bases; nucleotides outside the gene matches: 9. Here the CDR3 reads CATSDSGRGLSGYTF. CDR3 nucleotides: TGTGCCACCAGTGATTCTGGCAGGGGGTTATCTGGCTACACCTTC.

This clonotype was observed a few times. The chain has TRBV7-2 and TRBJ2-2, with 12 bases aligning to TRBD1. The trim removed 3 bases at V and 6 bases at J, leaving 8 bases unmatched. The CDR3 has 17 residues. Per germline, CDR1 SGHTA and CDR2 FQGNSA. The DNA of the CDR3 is TGTGCCAGCAGCTTGGGGACAGGGGGCGTTTCGGCCGGGGAGCTGTTTTTT. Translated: CASSLGTGGVSAGELFF.

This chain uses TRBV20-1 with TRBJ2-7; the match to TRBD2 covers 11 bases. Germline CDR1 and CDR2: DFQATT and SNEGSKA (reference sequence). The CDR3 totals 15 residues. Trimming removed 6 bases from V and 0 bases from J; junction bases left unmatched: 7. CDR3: CSAPPLAGGSYEQYF. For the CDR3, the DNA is TGCAGTGCCCCGCCCCTAGCGGGAGGCTCCTACGAGCAGTACTTC.

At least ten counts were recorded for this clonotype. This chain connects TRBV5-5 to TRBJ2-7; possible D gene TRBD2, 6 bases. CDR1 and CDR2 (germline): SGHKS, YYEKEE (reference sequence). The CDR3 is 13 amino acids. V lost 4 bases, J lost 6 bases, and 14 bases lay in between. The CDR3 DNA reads TGTGCCAGCAGCCCCGGGAGTTTGACCGAGCAGTACTTC. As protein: CASSPGSLTEQYF.

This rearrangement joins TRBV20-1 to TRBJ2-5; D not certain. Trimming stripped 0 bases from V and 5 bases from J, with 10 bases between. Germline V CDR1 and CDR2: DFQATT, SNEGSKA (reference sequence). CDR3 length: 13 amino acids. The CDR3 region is CSARDGVSETQYF. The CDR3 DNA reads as TGCAGTGCTAGAGATGGAGTAAGCGAGACCCAGTACTTC.

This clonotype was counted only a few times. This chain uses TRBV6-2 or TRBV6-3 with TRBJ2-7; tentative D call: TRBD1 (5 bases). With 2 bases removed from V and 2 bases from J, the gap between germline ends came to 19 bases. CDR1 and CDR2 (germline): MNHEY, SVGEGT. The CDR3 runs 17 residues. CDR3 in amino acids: CASSYDQATGRPYEQYF. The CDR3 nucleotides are TGTGCCAGCAGTTACGACCAGGCAACAGGACGACCCTACGAGCAGTACTTC.

CDR3 nucleotide sequence: TGTGCCAGCAGTTCTCCACCTGGGACAGGGGGCTTCGAGCAGTACTTC. It codes for CASSSPPGTGGFEQYF. This chain connects TRBV28 to TRBJ2-7, with 12 bases lining up with TRBD1. This CDR3 comprises 16 residues. From germline, CDR1 is MDHEN and CDR2 SYDVKM. V lost 4 bases to trimming and J lost 6 bases; unmatched junction nucleotides: 10.

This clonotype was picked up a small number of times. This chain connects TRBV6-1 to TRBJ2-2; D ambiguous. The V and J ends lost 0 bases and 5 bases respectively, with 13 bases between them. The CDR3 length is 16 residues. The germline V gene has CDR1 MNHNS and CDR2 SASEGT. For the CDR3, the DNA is TGTGCCAGCAGTGAAGCCGGTACCATGAGGACCGGGGAGCTGTTTTTT. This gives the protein CASSEAGTMRTGELFF.

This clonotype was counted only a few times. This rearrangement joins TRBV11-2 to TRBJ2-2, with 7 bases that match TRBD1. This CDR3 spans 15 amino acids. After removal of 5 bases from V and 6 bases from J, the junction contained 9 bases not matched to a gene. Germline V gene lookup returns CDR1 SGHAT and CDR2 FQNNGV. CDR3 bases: TGTGCCAGCAGCCCTACACTAACAGGGGCCGGGGAGCTGTTTTTT. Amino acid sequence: CASSPTLTGAGELFF. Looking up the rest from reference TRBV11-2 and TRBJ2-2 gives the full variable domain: EAGVAQSPRYKIIEKRQSVAFWCNPISGHATLYWYQQILGQGPKLLIQFQNNGVVDDSQLPKDRFSAERLKGVDSTLKIQPAKLEDSAVYLCASSPTLTGAGELFFGEGSRLTVL.

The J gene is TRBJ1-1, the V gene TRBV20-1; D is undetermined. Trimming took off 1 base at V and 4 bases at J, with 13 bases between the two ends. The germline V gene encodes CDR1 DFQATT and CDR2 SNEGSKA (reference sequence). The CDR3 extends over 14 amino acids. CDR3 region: CSARAGGEPTEAFF. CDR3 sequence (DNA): TGCAGTGCTAGAGCGGGCGGGGAACCCACTGAAGCTTTCTTT.

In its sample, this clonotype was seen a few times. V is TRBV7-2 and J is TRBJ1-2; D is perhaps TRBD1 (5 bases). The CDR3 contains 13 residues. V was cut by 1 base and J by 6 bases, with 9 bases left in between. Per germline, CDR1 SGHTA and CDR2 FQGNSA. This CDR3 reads CASSLVQVDGYTF. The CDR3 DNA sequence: TGTGCCAGCAGCTTAGTACAGGTCGATGGCTACACCTTC.

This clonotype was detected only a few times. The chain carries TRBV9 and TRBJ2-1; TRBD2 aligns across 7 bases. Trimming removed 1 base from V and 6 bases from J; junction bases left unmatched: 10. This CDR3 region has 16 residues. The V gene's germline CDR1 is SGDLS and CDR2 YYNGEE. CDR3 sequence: CASSVNSWGLPNEQFF. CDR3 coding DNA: TGTGCCAGCAGCGTAAATAGTTGGGGACTACCCAATGAGCAGTTCTTC. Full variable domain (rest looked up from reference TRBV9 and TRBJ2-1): DSGVTQTPKHLITATGQRVTLRCSPRSGDLSVYWYQQSLDQGLQFLIQYYNGEERAKGNILERFSAQQFPDLHSELNLSSLELGDSALYFCASSVNSWGLPNEQFFGPGTRLTVL.

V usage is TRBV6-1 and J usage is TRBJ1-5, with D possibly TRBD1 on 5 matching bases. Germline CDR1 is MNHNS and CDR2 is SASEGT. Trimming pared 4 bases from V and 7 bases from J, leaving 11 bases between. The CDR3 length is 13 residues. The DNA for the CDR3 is TGTGCCAGCAGTGTTCTAGGGGAACAGCCCCAGCATTTT. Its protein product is CASSVLGEQPQHF.

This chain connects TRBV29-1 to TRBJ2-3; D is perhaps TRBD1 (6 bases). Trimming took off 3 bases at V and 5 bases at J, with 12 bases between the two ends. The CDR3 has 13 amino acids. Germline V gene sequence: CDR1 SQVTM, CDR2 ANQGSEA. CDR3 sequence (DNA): TGCAGCGTTGATGGGCAGGGGAGAGATACGCAGTATTTT. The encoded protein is CSVDGQGRDTQYF.

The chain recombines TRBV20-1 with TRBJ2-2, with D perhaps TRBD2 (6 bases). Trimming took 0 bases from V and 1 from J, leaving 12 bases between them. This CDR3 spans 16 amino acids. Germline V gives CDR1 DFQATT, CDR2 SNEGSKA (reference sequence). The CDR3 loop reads CSARDNGGGNTGELFF. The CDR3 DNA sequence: TGCAGTGCTAGAGATAATGGGGGAGGGAACACCGGGGAGCTGTTTTTT.

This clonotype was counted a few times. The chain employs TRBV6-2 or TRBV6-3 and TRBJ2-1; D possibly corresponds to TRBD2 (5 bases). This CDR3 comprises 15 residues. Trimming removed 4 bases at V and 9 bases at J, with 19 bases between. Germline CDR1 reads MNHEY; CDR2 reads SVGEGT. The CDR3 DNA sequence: TGTGCCAGCAGTTTACTAGAGCGGACCTGGGGTGAGCAGTTCTTC. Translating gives CASSLLERTWGEQFF.

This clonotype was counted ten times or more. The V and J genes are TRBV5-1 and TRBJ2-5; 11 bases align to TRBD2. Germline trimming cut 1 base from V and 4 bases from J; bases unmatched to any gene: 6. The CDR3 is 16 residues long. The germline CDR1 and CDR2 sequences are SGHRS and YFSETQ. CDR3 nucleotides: TGCGCCAGCAGCTTGAATCTAGCGGGAGGTAGAGAGACCCAGTACTTC. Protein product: CASSLNLAGGRETQYF.

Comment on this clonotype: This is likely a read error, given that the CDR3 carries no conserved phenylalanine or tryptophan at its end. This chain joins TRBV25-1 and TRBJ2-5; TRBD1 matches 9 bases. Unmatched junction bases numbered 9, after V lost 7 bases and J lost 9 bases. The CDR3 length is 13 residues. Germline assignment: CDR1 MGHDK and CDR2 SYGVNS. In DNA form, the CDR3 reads TGTGCCAGCACCTTGGACAGGGGTTATGCCCAGTACCTC. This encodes CASTLDRGYAQYL.

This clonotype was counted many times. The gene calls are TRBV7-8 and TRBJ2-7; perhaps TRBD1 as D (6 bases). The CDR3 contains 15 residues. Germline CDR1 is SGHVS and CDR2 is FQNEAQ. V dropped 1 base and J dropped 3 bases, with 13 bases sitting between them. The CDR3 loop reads CASSLGTGTRYEQYF. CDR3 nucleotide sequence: TGTGCCAGCAGCTTAGGAACAGGGACCCGCTACGAGCAGTACTTC. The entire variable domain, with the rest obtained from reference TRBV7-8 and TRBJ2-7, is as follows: GAGVSQSPRYKVAKRGQDVALRCDPISGHVSLFWYQQALGQGPEFLTYFQNEAQLDKSGLPSDRFFAERPEGSVSTLKIQRTQQEDSAVYLCASSLGTGTRYEQYFGPGTRLTVT.

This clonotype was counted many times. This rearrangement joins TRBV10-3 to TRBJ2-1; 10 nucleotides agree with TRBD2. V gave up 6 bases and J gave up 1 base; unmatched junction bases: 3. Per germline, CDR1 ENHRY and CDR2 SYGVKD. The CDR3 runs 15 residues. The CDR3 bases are TGTGCCATCAGGGCTAGCGGGAGTTCCTACAATGAGCAGTTCTTC. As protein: CAIRASGSSYNEQFF.

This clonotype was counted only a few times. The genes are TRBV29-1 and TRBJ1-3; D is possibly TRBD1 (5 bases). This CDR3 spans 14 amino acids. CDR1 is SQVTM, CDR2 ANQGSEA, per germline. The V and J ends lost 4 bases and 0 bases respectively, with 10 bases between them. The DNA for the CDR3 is TGCAGCGTTGTGACAGTGAACTCTGGAAACACCATATATTTT. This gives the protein CSVVTVNSGNTIYF.

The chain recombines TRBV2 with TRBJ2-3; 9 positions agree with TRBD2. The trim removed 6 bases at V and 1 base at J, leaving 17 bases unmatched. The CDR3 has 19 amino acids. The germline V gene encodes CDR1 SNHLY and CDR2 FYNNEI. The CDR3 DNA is TGTGCCAGCAGAGGGGGGATCGGCGGCCAGCGGGGGGGCACAGATACGCAGTATTTT. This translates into CASRGGIGGQRGGTDTQYF.

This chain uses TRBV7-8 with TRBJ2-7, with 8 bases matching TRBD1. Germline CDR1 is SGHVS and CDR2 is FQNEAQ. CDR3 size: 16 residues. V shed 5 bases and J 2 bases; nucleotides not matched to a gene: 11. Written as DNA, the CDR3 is TGTGCCAGCAGCCCATCGTCGGGACAGGTAGCCTACGAGCAGTACTTC. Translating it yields CASSPSSGQVAYEQYF.

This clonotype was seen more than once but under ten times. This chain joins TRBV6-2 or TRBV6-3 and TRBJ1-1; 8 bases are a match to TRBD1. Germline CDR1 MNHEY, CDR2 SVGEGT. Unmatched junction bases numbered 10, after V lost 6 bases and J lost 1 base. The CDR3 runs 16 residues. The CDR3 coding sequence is TGTGCCAGCAGGCCAGGGGGCGTCTGGACGAACACTGAAGCTTTCTTT. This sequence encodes CASRPGGVWTNTEAFF.

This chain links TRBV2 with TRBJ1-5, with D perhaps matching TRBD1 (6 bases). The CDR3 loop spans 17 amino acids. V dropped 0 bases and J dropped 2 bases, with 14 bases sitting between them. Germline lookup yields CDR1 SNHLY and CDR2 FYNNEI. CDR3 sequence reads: CASSEARGGTRNQPQHF. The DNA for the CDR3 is TGTGCCAGCAGTGAAGCTCGGGGGGGCACCCGCAATCAGCCCCAGCATTTT.

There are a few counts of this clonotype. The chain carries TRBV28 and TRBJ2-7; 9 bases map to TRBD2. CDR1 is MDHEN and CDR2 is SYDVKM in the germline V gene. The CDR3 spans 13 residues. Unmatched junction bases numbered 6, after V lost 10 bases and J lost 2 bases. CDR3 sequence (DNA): TGTGCCATTCTGTCTAGCGGGACCTACGAGCAGTACTTC. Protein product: CAILSSGTYEQYF.